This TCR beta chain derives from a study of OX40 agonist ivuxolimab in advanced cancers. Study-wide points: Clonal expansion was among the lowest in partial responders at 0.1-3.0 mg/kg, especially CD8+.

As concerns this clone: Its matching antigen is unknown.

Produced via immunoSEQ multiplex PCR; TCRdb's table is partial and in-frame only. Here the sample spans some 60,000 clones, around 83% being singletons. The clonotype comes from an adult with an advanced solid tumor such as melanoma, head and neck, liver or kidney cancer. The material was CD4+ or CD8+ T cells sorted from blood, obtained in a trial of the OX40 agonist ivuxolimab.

This chain's CDR3 is CASSLGLDPYTQYF. The CDR3 bases are TGTGCCAGCAGCTTAGGTTTGGATCCCTATACGCAGTATTTT. The chain recombines TRBV7-9 with TRBJ2-3, with D uncertain. Germline-derived CDR1 and CDR2 are SEHNR and FQNEAQ (reference sequence). V was pared by 1 base and J by 7 bases, with 12 bases between. The CDR3 spans 14 residues.